The 21 T cell receptor beta chains below were found in one sample sequenced in a study of blood T cell repertoires in COVID-19. The method was immunoSEQ multiplex PCR; TCRdb's version includes in-frame clones alone and lacks a portion of them. The sample consists of some 65,000 clones, less than 90% of them appearing once. The sequenced sample was peripheral blood. All receptors derive from an elderly man with acute or convalescent COVID-19.

The rearrangement links TRBV19 to TRBJ1-5, with D hard to call. Per germline, CDR1 LNHDA and CDR2 SQIVND (reference sequence). V lost 5 bases and J 3 bases, leaving 11 bases between the germline ends. This CDR3 contains 14 residues. The CDR3: CASSGGDHNQPQHF. The CDR3 nucleotides are TGTGCCAGTAGTGGCGGGGATCACAATCAGCCCCAGCATTTT.

The genes are TRBV6-5 and TRBJ1-3, with TRBD1 matching over 7 bases. CDR3 length: 16 residues. CDR1 is MNHEY, CDR2 SVGAGI, per germline. V dropped 0 bases and J dropped 0; count of bases not matched to a gene: 2. CDR3 sequence: CASSYSTGSSGNTIYF. The CDR3 nucleotides read TGTGCCAGCAGTTACTCGACAGGGAGCTCTGGAAACACCATATATTTT.

The genes are TRBV7-2 and TRBJ1-2; perhaps TRBD1 as D (6 bases). V was trimmed by 0 bases and J by 6 bases, leaving 14 bases between them. The CDR3 loop spans 15 amino acids. The germline CDR1 and CDR2 sequences are SGHTA and FQGNSA. CDR3 residues: CASSLAAQGVDGYTF. CDR3 bases: TGTGCCAGCAGCTTAGCGGCACAGGGTGTTGATGGCTACACCTTC. The entire variable domain, with the rest obtained from reference TRBV7-2 and TRBJ1-2, is as follows: GAGVSQSPSNKVTEKGKDVELRCDPISGHTALYWYRQSLGQGLEFLIYFQGNSAPDKSGLPSDRFSAERTGGSVSTLTIQRTQQEDSAVYLCASSLAAQGVDGYTFGSGTRLTVV.

This clone was seen a handful of times. V usage is TRBV19 and J usage is TRBJ1-5, with 7 bases identical to TRBD1. V shed 4 bases and J 4 bases; nucleotides not matched to a gene: 10. CDR1 is LNHDA and CDR2 is SQIVND in the germline V gene (reference sequence). The CDR3 spans 16 residues. The CDR3 reads CASSTETGVCNQPQHF. The CDR3 DNA follows: TGTGCCAGTAGTACAGAAACAGGGGTTTGTAATCAGCCCCAGCATTTT.

The rearrangement links TRBV6-5 to TRBJ1-5, with TRBD1 matching 7 bases. This CDR3 spans 13 amino acids. Germline CDR1 MNHEY, CDR2 SVGAGI. V shed 7 bases, J shed 6 bases, and the junction held 6 bases outside the gene matches. As DNA, the CDR3 is TGTGCCAGCATTAAACAGGGGAGTCAGCCCCAGCATTTT. This gives the protein CASIKQGSQPQHF.

The rearrangement links TRBV24-1 to TRBJ2-1; D possibly corresponds to TRBD2 (6 bases). The germline gives CDR1 KGHDR, CDR2 SFDVKD. The CDR3 has 14 amino acids. Trimming removed 0 bases from V and 13 bases from J, with 15 bases in between. This CDR3 is CATSDLGGALGQFF. Here the CDR3 DNA reads TGTGCCACCAGTGATTTGGGCGGGGCTCTGGGACAGTTCTTC.

The rearrangement uses TRBV30 and TRBJ1-2; a weak D match, TRBD1 (6 bases). The CDR3 sequence is 13 residues long. The V end was cut by 0 bases, the J end by 7 bases, with 12 bases between. The germline gives CDR1 GTSNPN, CDR2 SVGIG (reference sequence). The DNA for the CDR3 is TGTGCCTGGAGTGTACAGGGTACCGTTGGCTACACCTTC. This translates into CAWSVQGTVGYTF.

V usage is TRBV10-2 and J usage is TRBJ1-2, with D perhaps matching TRBD1 (6 bases). Germline loops: CDR1 WSHSY, CDR2 SAAADI. CDR3 size: 13 residues. Trimming took 6 bases from V and 6 from J, leaving 14 bases between them. CDR3 DNA sequence: TGCGCCAGCAGAATGGCAGGGGCAGATGGCTACACCTTC. This gives the protein CASRMAGADGYTF.

The table lists this clone with a few counts. The genes are TRBV6-5 and TRBJ2-7; 8 bases map to TRBD1. CDR3 length: 14 amino acids. Germline V gene lookup returns CDR1 MNHEY and CDR2 SVGAGI. Trimming cost V 6 bases and J 3 bases; bases outside gene matches: 7. This CDR3 is CASRTTGASYEQYF. In DNA, the CDR3 is TGTGCCAGCAGGACGACAGGGGCCAGCTACGAGCAGTACTTC.

CDR3 residues: CASSQGILTEAFF. The DNA for the CDR3 is TGTGCCAGCTCACAGGGGATCCTCACTGAAGCTTTCTTT. V is TRBV9 and J is TRBJ1-1; 7 bases are shared with TRBD1. The CDR3 totals 13 residues. Germline V gene lookup returns CDR1 SGDLS and CDR2 YYNGEE. The V gene end was trimmed by 7 bases and the J gene end by 4 bases; junction bases not matched to a gene: 7.

V is TRBV11-3 and J is TRBJ2-7; 9 bases are shared with TRBD1. The trim removed 4 bases at V and 5 bases at J, leaving 9 bases unmatched. The CDR3 contains 15 residues. Germline values: CDR1 SGHNT, CDR2 YENEEA. The CDR3 reads CASSSRDRDFHEQYF. CDR3 DNA sequence: TGTGCCAGCAGCTCCCGGGACAGGGATTTCCACGAGCAGTACTTC.

The rearrangement links TRBV24-1 to TRBJ2-2; D perhaps matches TRBD2 (7 bases). V was shortened by 7 bases and J by 2 bases, with 22 bases between the two germline ends. From germline, CDR1 is KGHDR and CDR2 SFDVKD. CDR3 length equals 18 residues. CDR3 in DNA: TGTGCCACCAGCGGTTCGGGGGGCGTCCTTTCCAACACCGGGGAGCTGTTTTTT. The encoded protein is CATSGSGGVLSNTGELFF.

The count of this clone is one. The J gene is TRBJ1-1, the V gene TRBV10-2; D unresolved. Germline CDR1 WSHSY, CDR2 SAAADI. V gave up 2 bases and J gave up 5 bases, with 18 bases separating them. CDR3 size: 16 residues. The CDR3 region has the DNA TGCGCCAGCAGTGAGAGTCCCGGAAGCGGAGGGACTGAAGCTTTCTTT. Residues: CASSESPGSGGTEAFF.

The chain combines TRBV19 with TRBJ1-2; D unresolved. There are 17 residues in the CDR3. V gave up 7 bases and J gave up 8 bases, with 29 bases separating them. Per germline, CDR1 LNHDA and CDR2 SQIVND (reference sequence). The CDR3 sequence is CASIRSPVRSSGGGYTF. The CDR3 DNA reads TGTGCCAGTATTCGATCCCCGGTGAGATCGTCGGGTGGGGGCTACACCTTC.

The V gene is TRBV9, the J gene TRBJ2-1, with 9 bases lining up with TRBD2. Germline-derived CDR1 and CDR2 are SGDLS and YYNGEE. After removal of 3 bases from V and 3 bases from J, the junction contained 4 bases not matched to a gene. This CDR3 region has 15 residues. CDR3 sequence: CASSGGLAIYNEQFF. CDR3 coding DNA: TGTGCCAGCAGCGGCGGACTAGCGATCTACAATGAGCAGTTCTTC.

The chain employs TRBV24-1 and TRBJ2-1, with TRBD1 matching over 8 bases. The CDR3 covers 15 residues. Germline trimming cut 1 base from V and 11 bases from J; bases unmatched to any gene: 9. Germline V gene sequence: CDR1 KGHDR, CDR2 SFDVKD. CDR3 coding DNA: TGTGCCACCAGTGATTTCAGGACAGGGCCATCAAAGCAGTTCTTC. Amino acids: CATSDFRTGPSKQFF.

The J gene is TRBJ2-1, the V gene TRBV7-8; maybe TRBD2 (6 bases). Trimming left V 5 bases short and J 0 bases short, with 11 bases between. This CDR3 spans 15 amino acids. Germline CDR1 SGHVS, CDR2 FQNEAQ. CDR3 residues: CASSREEGSYNEQFF. DNA of the CDR3: TGTGCCAGCAGCCGAGAGGAGGGCTCCTACAATGAGCAGTTCTTC.

The chain is built from TRBV7-8 and TRBJ1-2; D gene uncertain. The CDR3 is made up of 13 amino acids. Germline V gene sequence: CDR1 SGHVS, CDR2 FQNEAQ. Trimming removed 1 base at V and 3 bases at J, with 6 bases between. The CDR3 here is CASSLGADYGYTF. The CDR3 nucleotides are TGTGCCAGCAGCTTAGGGGCAGACTATGGCTACACCTTC.

The CDR3 is CASSIEGGRNTEAFF. CDR3 nucleotides: TGTGCCAGTAGTATAGAAGGGGGCCGGAACACTGAAGCTTTCTTT. This chain connects TRBV19 to TRBJ1-1, with 7 bases identical to TRBD1. Germline values: CDR1 LNHDA, CDR2 SQIVND (reference sequence). V was pared by 0 bases and J by 1 base, with 2 bases of the junction left unmatched. This CDR3 comprises 15 residues. The variable domain in full, completed from reference TRBV19 and TRBJ1-1, reads DGGITQSPKYLFRKEGQNVTLSCEQNLNHDAMYWYRQDPGQGLRLIYYSQIVNDFQKGDIAEGYSVSREKKESFPLTVTSAQKNPTAFYLCASSIEGGRNTEAFFGQGTRLTVV.

V is TRBV11-3 and J is TRBJ2-1, with TRBD2 matching 8 bases. CDR1 is SGHNT, CDR2 YENEEA, per germline. This CDR3 contains 15 residues. J lost 0 bases, V lost 3 bases, and 1 base had no gene match. The CDR3 region is CASSFSGDSYNEQFF. The CDR3 nucleotides read TGTGCCAGCAGCTTTAGCGGGGACTCCTACAATGAGCAGTTCTTC.

The chain links TRBV6-5 to TRBJ2-3, with 7 nucleotides matching TRBD2. Germline CDR1 is MNHEY and CDR2 is SVGAGI. Trimming at V came to 4 bases and at J to 6 bases, leaving 10 bases not matched to a gene. CDR3 size: 15 residues. CDR3 loop: CASSSLAGQRDTQYF. The CDR3 DNA follows: TGTGCCAGCAGTTCATTAGCGGGCCAACGGGATACGCAGTATTTT.